Listed below are T cell receptor beta chains from one sample, sequenced in a study of blood T cell repertoires in COVID-19. Clones were sequenced by immunoSEQ multiplex PCR, and TCRdb holds only the in-frame ones, with some missing. The sample lists 300,000 to 500,000 clones; approximately 88% were seen once. The sample consisted of PBMCs or T cells enriched from blood (not recorded which). All receptors come from a woman aged 30 to 39 with acute COVID-19. CDR3s include the opening cysteine and the closing phenylalanine or tryptophan. The order of the fields is clone size, V gene, D gene, J gene, CDR3 DNA, CDR3 protein. The D gene is left open where the match is weak. Part of the rows lack a size; the others show once, few, many or a class for expanded clones.

>.|TRBV4-3|TRBD2|TRBJ2-2
TGCGCCAGCAGCCAAGATCTAATCGGGGGGGCCTCGACCGGGGAGCTGTTTTTT
CASSQDLIGGASTGELFF
>.|TRBV4-3|TRBD2|TRBJ2-7
TGCGCCAGCAGCCAATACCCACCCCTAGCGGGGGGAGCCTACGAGCAGTACTTC
CASSQYPPLAGGAYEQYF
>.|TRBV19|TRBD1|TRBJ1-6
TGTGCCAGTAGTACCCCGACAGGGGCAGGGAATTCACCCCTCCACTTT
CASSTPTGAGNSPLHF
>.|TRBV3-1/TRBV3-2|TRBD1|TRBJ2-1
TGTGCCAGCAGAGGACAGGGGTTTTACAATGAGCAGTTCTTC
CASRGQGFYNEQFF
>once|TRBV7-2|.|TRBJ2-5
TGTGCCAGCAGCTTAGCGGGGGGGCGGGAGACCCAGTACTTC
CASSLAGGRETQYF
>once|TRBV2|.|TRBJ2-3
TGTGCCAGGGCTGGGGGCCGCACAGATACGCAGTATTTT
CARAGGRTDTQYF
>.|TRBV10-3|.|TRBJ1-5
TGTGCCATCAGTGGACCGGGGAATCAGCCCCAGCATTTT
CAISGPGNQPQHF
>.|TRBV2|TRBD1|TRBJ2-1
TGTGCCAGCAGGACAGGGGGCTCCTACAATGAGCAGTTCTTC
CASRTGGSYNEQFF
>.|TRBV5-1|TRBD1|TRBJ2-5
TGCGCCAGTTACGGGACAGGGGTTAATTGGATAGAGACCCAGTACTTC
CASYGTGVNWIETQYF
>.|TRBV7-9|TRBD1|TRBJ2-7
TGTGCCAGCAGCTTAGAGGGGGCCAGGGGATACGAGCAGTACTTC
CASSLEGARGYEQYF
>once|TRBV24-1|TRBD1|TRBJ2-3
TGTGCCACCAGTGATTACCGACAGGGAAATACAGATACGCAGTATTTT
CATSDYRQGNTDTQYF
>.|TRBV5-3|TRBD1|TRBJ1-3
TGTGCCAGAAGCTATCCCACCGGGACAGGAGGAAACACCATATATTTT
CARSYPTGTGGNTIYF
>.|TRBV7-2|TRBD1|TRBJ2-3
TGTGCCAGCAGCTCCCGGACAGGACATACAGATACGCAGTATTTT
CASSSRTGHTDTQYF
>.|TRBV24-1|TRBD1|TRBJ1-2
TGTGCCACCAGTAGGATGGACAGGGACTATGGCTACACCTTC
CATSRMDRDYGYTF
>.|TRBV3-1/TRBV3-2|.|TRBJ1-1
TGTGCCAGCAGCCCGGGGAGGACCACTGAAGCTTTCTTT
CASSPGRTTEAFF
>.|TRBV9|TRBD1|TRBJ1-3
TGTGCCAGCAGCGCCGGGACAGGCTCTGGAAACACCATATATTTT
CASSAGTGSGNTIYF
>.|TRBV5-1|TRBD1|TRBJ1-1
TGCGCCAGCAGCTTCGGCAGGGGGAATCTGAACACTGAAGCTTTCTTT
CASSFGRGNLNTEAFF
>.|TRBV5-1|TRBD1|TRBJ1-1
TGCGCCAGCAGCTTCGGACAGGGGGCGCGTACTGAAGCTTTCTTT
CASSFGQGARTEAFF
>once|TRBV5-1|.|TRBJ1-2
TGCGCCAGCAGCTTTTGGCCAGGTGAATATGGCTACACCTTC
CASSFWPGEYGYTF
>once|TRBV7-3|TRBD1|TRBJ1-1
TGTGCCAGCAGCGCCCGACAGGGTATGAACACTGAAGCTTTCTTT
CASSARQGMNTEAFF
>few|TRBV6-5|.|TRBJ1-1
TGTGCCAGCAGTTACGCAGGGGCCAACACTGAAGCTTTCTTT
CASSYAGANTEAFF
>once|TRBV5-1|.|TRBJ2-2
TGCGCCAGCAGCCTAAACAGGGCCTCTAACACCGGGGAGCTGTTTTTT
CASSLNRASNTGELFF
>.|TRBV14|.|TRBJ1-1
TGTGCCAGCAGCCCCTCGTCGTCCCCGGTGGAAGCTTTCTTT
CASSPSSSPVEAFF
>few|TRBV6-5|TRBD2|TRBJ2-3
TGTGCCAGCACCACTAGCGGGGGGGCCATAGATACGCAGTATTTT
CASTTSGGAIDTQYF
>.|TRBV5-5|.|TRBJ1-1
TGTGCCAGCAGCCCAAACACTGAAGCTTTCTTT
CASSPNTEAFF
>.|TRBV19|TRBD1|TRBJ2-3
TGTGCCAGTAGTATAAACAGGGGGTTTCGCACAGATACGCAGTATTTT
CASSINRGFRTDTQYF
>.|TRBV12-5|TRBD1|TRBJ2-1
TGTGCTAGTGGTAATGACAGGGCTTACAATGAGCAGTTCTTC
CASGNDRAYNEQFF
>.|TRBV5-6|.|TRBJ2-5
TGTGCCAGCAGCTTGATGGCGGAGGAGACCCAGTACTTC
CASSLMAEETQYF